The rows below give T cell receptor beta chains drawn from one sample of a study of blood T cell repertoires in COVID-19. TCRdb's table, derived via immunoSEQ multiplex PCR, lists solely in-frame clones and lacks some. The table has about 97,000 clones, around nine tenths seen once. Sequencing was carried out using peripheral blood. The receptors come from a human donor in a cohort sampled during active COVID-19. Both conserved end residues are part of each CDR3. A D gene is named only where the DNA matches it firmly. The listing skips clone size in some rows; elsewhere it reads once, few, many or a size class.

TRBJ2-7	TRBV7-8	NA	TRBD1	TGTGCCAGCAGCTTAGAGTTTGATTTGACAGGGGGCTTATACGAGCAGTACTTC	CASSLEFDLTGGLYEQYF
TRBJ1-2	TRBV20-1	NA	NA	TGCAGTGCTAGTTCTGGGGGCAGGGGCTACACCTTC	CSASSGGRGYTF
TRBJ2-1	TRBV6-1	NA	TRBD1	TGTGCCAGCAGTGAGGGACAGTCCTACAATGAGCAGTTCTTC	CASSEGQSYNEQFF
TRBJ2-1	TRBV15	NA	NA	TGTGCCACCCGGGGGGCCGGGATGGGGTTAAATGAGCAGTTCTTC	CATRGAGMGLNEQFF
TRBJ2-5	TRBV6-6	NA	TRBD2	TGTGCCAGCACCCCGACTAGCGGGCAAGAGACCCAGTACTTC	CASTPTSGQETQYF
TRBJ2-1	TRBV5-1	NA	NA	TGCGCCAGCAGCTTGGGGCTAGAGTTCAATGAGCAGTTCTTC	CASSLGLEFNEQFF
TRBJ1-3	TRBV23-1	NA	NA	TGCGCCAGCAGTCACCCGGGGGGGGACTCTGGAAACACCATATATTTT	CASSHPGGDSGNTIYF
TRBJ2-3	TRBV18	NA	TRBD2	TGTGCCAGCTCACCACCGTCGAGCGGGGCTAGCACAGATACGCAGTATTTT	CASSPPSSGASTDTQYF
TRBJ2-5	TRBV7-6	NA	TRBD1	TGTGCCAGCAGCTTAGGACAGGGGCGAGATATCCAAGAGACCCAGTACTTC	CASSLGQGRDIQETQYF
TRBJ1-2	TRBV19	NA	NA	TGTGCCAGTAGCCGGGGATTTAACTATGGCTACACCTTC	CASSRGFNYGYTF
TRBJ1-1	TRBV4-3	NA	NA	TGCGCCAGCAGCCAATTCCACCCCTCAGATGGTCCGATGAACACTGAAGCTTTCTTT	CASSQFHPSDGPMNTEAFF
TRBJ2-1	TRBV10-3	NA	TRBD2	TGTGCCACAGGACTAGCGGGAGTAAACAATGAGCAGTTCTTC	CATGLAGVNNEQFF
TRBJ2-7	TRBV5-1	NA	NA	TGCGCCAGCAGCTTAGAGGGAGGAAGCGGGTACGAGCAGTACTTC	CASSLEGGSGYEQYF
TRBJ2-7	TRBV10-3	once	TRBD2	TGTGCCATCAGTGAGCTCGGGACTAGCGGGGTCTCCTACGAGCAGTACTTC	CAISELGTSGVSYEQYF
TRBJ2-7	TRBV4-1	NA	NA	TGCGCCAGCAGCCAAATCCGGGAGTTCTACGAGCAGTACTTC	CASSQIREFYEQYF
TRBJ1-1	TRBV5-1	NA	NA	TGCGCCAGCAGCTTGGACAGGGCAATGAACACTGAAGCTTTCTTT	CASSLDRAMNTEAFF
TRBJ1-4	TRBV9	NA	NA	TGTGCCAGCAGTCACAGCGGGGGGGCTAATGAAAAACTGTTTTTT	CASSHSGGANEKLFF
TRBJ2-1	TRBV18	NA	TRBD2	TGTGCCAGCTCGTCCTTAGGACTAGGAGGGGACAATGAGCAGTTCTTC	CASSSLGLGGDNEQFF
TRBJ1-2	TRBV15	NA	NA	TGTGCCACCAGCAGTGGATTCCCCGGGACAACCTATAGTTCTAACTATGGCTACACCTTC	CATSSGFPGTTYSSNYGYTF
TRBJ2-3	TRBV13	once	TRBD1	TGTGCCAGCAGCCAACGGACAGGCCCTAGCACAGATACGCAGTATTTT	CASSQRTGPSTDTQYF
TRBJ2-3	TRBV7-3	NA	NA	TGTGCCAGCAGCTTAAGTGGGCTGAGCACAGATACGCAGTATTTT	CASSLSGLSTDTQYF
TRBJ1-1	TRBV7-2	NA	NA	TGTGCCAGCAGCTTATTGTTTCGGTCCAGGGACACTGAAGCTTTCTTT	CASSLLFRSRDTEAFF
TRBJ2-7	TRBV19	NA	NA	TGTGCCAGTAGTCAGGGTCCTAACCCCTACGAGCAGTACTTC	CASSQGPNPYEQYF
TRBJ2-3	TRBV20-1	NA	TRBD1	TGCAGTGCTAGTGGGGACAGGGCTAGCACAGATACGCAGTATTTT	CSASGDRASTDTQYF
TRBJ2-4	TRBV15	NA	TRBD1	TGTGCCACCAGCAGAGCCCAAGGGACAGGGACTCTAGCCAAAAACATTCAGTACTTC	CATSRAQGTGTLAKNIQYF
TRBJ2-1	TRBV19	NA	NA	TGTGCCAGTAGCACGACAGGGGGTGGAGCGGGAGCCCTAGACAATGAGCAGTTCTTC	CASSTTGGGAGALDNEQFF
TRBJ1-1	TRBV11-2	NA	NA	TGTGCCAGCAGCTTTGGGGGACACTTGAACACTGAAGCTTTCTTT	CASSFGGHLNTEAFF
TRBJ2-3	TRBV3-1/TRBV3-2	NA	NA	TGTGCCAGCAGCCTAATGGCGGGTTCGACACCCAGCACAGATACGCAGTATTTT	CASSLMAGSTPSTDTQYF
TRBJ1-4	TRBV2	few	TRBD1	TGTGCCAGCAGTGATTTGGGACAGGTTAATGAAAAACTGTTTTTT	CASSDLGQVNEKLFF
TRBJ2-4	TRBV3-1/TRBV3-2	NA	TRBD2	TGTGCCAGCAGCCAGGGGGGGGCCAAAAACATTCAGTACTTC	CASSQGGAKNIQYF
TRBJ2-7	TRBV6-2/TRBV6-3	NA	NA	TGTGCCAGCAGTTCGGCCCTGCTCAGCAAGGGGTCCTACGAGCAGTACTTC	CASSSALLSKGSYEQYF
TRBJ1-5	TRBV2	few	NA	TGTGCCAGCAGTGCAAACGAGGATCAGCCCCAGCATTTT	CASSANEDQPQHF
TRBJ2-1	TRBV11-2	NA	NA	TGTGCCAGCAGCTTAGATCTGTGGGGGGAGGGGGAGAGTTACAATGAGCAGTTCTTC	CASSLDLWGEGESYNEQFF
TRBJ2-1	TRBV7-8	NA	TRBD2	TGTGCCAGCAGCTTTGCGGGAGGGCCTTACAATGAGCAGTTCTTC	CASSFAGGPYNEQFF
TRBJ1-2	TRBV7-3	few	NA	TGTGCCAGCAGCCCCTCCGGGGGGGTAAGAGAAGGCTACACCTTC	CASSPSGGVREGYTF
TRBJ1-2	TRBV30	NA	TRBD1	TGTGCCTGGAGAGCTACAGGGGGCGCGAGCTATGGCTACACCTTC	CAWRATGGASYGYTF
TRBJ2-7	TRBV28	NA	TRBD2	TGTGCCAGCAGTTTAAGGTCTCTAGCGGCCCCCTACGAGCAGTACTTC	CASSLRSLAAPYEQYF
TRBJ1-5	TRBV6-1	few	NA	TGTGCCAGCAGTGAAGCCGAGGGACAGCCCCAGCATTTT	CASSEAEGQPQHF
TRBJ2-3	TRBV7-2	NA	TRBD2	TGTGCCAGCAGCTTACGGCGGGAGGTCGTAGCAGATACGCAGTATTTT	CASSLRREVVADTQYF
TRBJ2-3	TRBV7-8	NA	TRBD2	TGTGCCAGCAGCTTAGGACTAGCAGTAGATACGCAGTATTTT	CASSLGLAVDTQYF
TRBJ2-1	TRBV7-9	NA	NA	TGTGCCAGCAGCTTAGTGAGCTCCTACAATGAGCAGTTCTTC	CASSLVSSYNEQFF
TRBJ1-2	TRBV9	NA	NA	TGTGCCAGCAGCGCCCGGGGGGCGTCGCAAGCGAACTATGGCTACACCTTC	CASSARGASQANYGYTF
TRBJ2-3	TRBV4-3	NA	TRBD2	TGCGCCAGCAGCCAAGACCGGACTAGCCGCTGGGCAGATACGCAGTATTTT	CASSQDRTSRWADTQYF
TRBJ2-4	TRBV7-9	NA	NA	TGTGCCAGCAGCTCTCGGGGGGCCAAAAACATTCAGTACTTC	CASSSRGAKNIQYF
TRBJ1-1	TRBV19	NA	TRBD1	TGTGCCAGTAGCGCTCGGACAGGGAAATTTAAAGCTTTCTTT	CASSARTGKFKAFF
TRBJ1-1	TRBV2	NA	NA	TGTGCCAGCAGTGAAGACGGAGCAGGGGTGACTGAAGCTTTCTTT	CASSEDGAGVTEAFF
TRBJ1-3	TRBV3-1/TRBV3-2	few	NA	TGTGCCAGCAGTTTGGACGGGGACTCTGGAAACACCATATATTTT	CASSLDGDSGNTIYF
TRBJ2-5	TRBV7-2	once	NA	TGTGCCAGCAGCCCCCCCCCTACAGGCATCCAAGAGACCCAGTACTTC	CASSPPPTGIQETQYF
TRBJ2-5	TRBV4-1	once	TRBD2	TGCGCCAGCAGCCAAGGACCGGGACTAGCGGGGGAAGAGACCCAGTACTTC	CASSQGPGLAGEETQYF
TRBJ2-6	TRBV28	NA	NA	TGTGCCAGCATCTTACCCCAGCAGGGCAACGTCCTGACTTTC	CASILPQQGNVLTF
TRBJ2-3	TRBV5-1	NA	TRBD2	TGCGCCAGCAGCGTCTACGCTCTAGCGGGGTACACAGATACGCAGTATTTT	CASSVYALAGYTDTQYF
TRBJ2-2	TRBV29-1	NA	TRBD1	TGCAGCGTTGAATTGAACAGGGGAGCCGGCGGGGAGCTGTTTTTT	CSVELNRGAGGELFF
TRBJ2-3	TRBV7-2	NA	NA	TGTGCCAGCAGCTCCCCTCCCGGGCGGGATATCGCAGATACGCAGTATTTT	CASSSPPGRDIADTQYF
TRBJ1-4	TRBV9	once	TRBD1	TGTGCCAGCAGCGCCAACGTCGGGACAGCGGGCGAAAAACTGTTTTTT	CASSANVGTAGEKLFF
TRBJ2-7	TRBV28	once	NA	TGTGCCAGCAGTTTAGAACGTCTGAGCTCCTACGAGCAGTACTTC	CASSLERLSSYEQYF
TRBJ1-1	TRBV19	NA	NA	TGTGCCAGTAGTATTTTCGGGGGGAACACTGAAGCTTTCTTT	CASSIFGGNTEAFF
TRBJ2-1	TRBV3-1/TRBV3-2	NA	NA	TGTGCCAGCAGCCGTAGCGCCGAGCAGTTCTTC	CASSRSAEQFF